This entry describes one T cell receptor beta chain. Its antigen is not yet known. Base quality data are lacking; no much larger clone is found one base away. The sample belongs to a study of response to subunit inactivated influenza vaccine (dated by TCRdb to the late 2010s). Background for the entire study: The study used deep quantitative T cell receptor repertoire profiling to track responses to a trivalent subunit inactivated influenza vaccine. Study-level results and caveats: According to the authors, only a limited number of new T cells may be recruited by each seasonal influenza vaccination.

To prepare the library, RT-PCR was applied. Instrument on record: Illumina HiSeq 2500. TCRdb reprocessed the public reads (quality trimming at Q25 with fastp, clone calling with MiXCR) and kept in-frame beta chains. Entries are consolidated by CDR3 protein sequence, retaining the most common genes and DNA. Recorded for this sample are roughly 760,000 distinct CDR3 sequences; around 20% of them occurred a single time. The ten top clones hold roughly a tenth of the sample. The CDR3 has 13 amino acids, counting the end cysteine and phenylalanine. Just CDR3 DNA is preserved here, 39 bases in frame from base 1. Sequences DFQATT (CDR1) and SNEGSKA (CDR2) are obtained from the germline V gene (reference sequence). V lost 5 bases and J lost 1 base; the stretch between them is 11 bases long.

The rearrangement joined TRBV20-1 to TRBJ2-5; no D gene can be assigned with confidence. The specimen comprised PBMCs from blood, sampled 4 to 6 days after vaccination. The clonotype was recovered from a man aged 45-65 years who received an inactivated influenza vaccine. Donor details come from another sample of the same person, matched by shared clones. The CDR3 region: CSAVSDLQETQYF. The bases are TGCAGTGCTGTCTCCGACCTCCAAGAGACCCAGTACTTC.